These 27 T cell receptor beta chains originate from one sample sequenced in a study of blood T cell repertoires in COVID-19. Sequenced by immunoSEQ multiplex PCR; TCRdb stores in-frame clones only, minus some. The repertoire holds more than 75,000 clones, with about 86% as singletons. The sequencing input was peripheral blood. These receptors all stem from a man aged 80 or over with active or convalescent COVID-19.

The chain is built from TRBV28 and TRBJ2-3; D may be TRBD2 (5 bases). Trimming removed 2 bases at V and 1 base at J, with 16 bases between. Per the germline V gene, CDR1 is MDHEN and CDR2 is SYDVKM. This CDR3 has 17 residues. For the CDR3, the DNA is TGTGCCAGCAGTTTAATCAGAGGACTTCGCCGCACAGATACGCAGTATTTT. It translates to CASSLIRGLRRTDTQYF.

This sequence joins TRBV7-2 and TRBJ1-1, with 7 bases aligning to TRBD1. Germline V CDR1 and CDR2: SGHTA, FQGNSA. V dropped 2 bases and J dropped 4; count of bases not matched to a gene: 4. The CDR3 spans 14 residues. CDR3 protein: CASSLRQGGTEAFF. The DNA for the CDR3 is TGTGCCAGCAGCTTAAGACAGGGTGGCACTGAAGCTTTCTTT.

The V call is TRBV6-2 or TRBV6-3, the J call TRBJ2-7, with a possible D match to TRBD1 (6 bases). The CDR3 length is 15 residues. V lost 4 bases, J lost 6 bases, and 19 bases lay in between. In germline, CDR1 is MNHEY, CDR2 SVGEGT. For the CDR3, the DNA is TGTGCCAGCAGTTCTCTTTCAGGGGCTATCAGCGAGCAGTACTTC. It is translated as CASSSLSGAISEQYF.

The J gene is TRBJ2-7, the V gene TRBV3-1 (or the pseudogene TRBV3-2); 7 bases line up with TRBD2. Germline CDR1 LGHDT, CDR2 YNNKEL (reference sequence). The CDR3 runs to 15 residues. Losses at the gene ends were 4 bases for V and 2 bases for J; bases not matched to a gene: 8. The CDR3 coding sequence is TGTGCCAGCAGCCGCTCTAGCGGAAGAACCTACGAGCAGTACTTC. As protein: CASSRSSGRTYEQYF.

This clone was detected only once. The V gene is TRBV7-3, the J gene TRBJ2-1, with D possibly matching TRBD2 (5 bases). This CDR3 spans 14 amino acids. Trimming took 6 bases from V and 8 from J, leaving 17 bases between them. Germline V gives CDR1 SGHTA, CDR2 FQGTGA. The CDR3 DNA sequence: TGTGCCAGCAGTTTTAGTAGCGCTCGAGATGAGCAGTTCTTC. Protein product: CASSFSSARDEQFF.

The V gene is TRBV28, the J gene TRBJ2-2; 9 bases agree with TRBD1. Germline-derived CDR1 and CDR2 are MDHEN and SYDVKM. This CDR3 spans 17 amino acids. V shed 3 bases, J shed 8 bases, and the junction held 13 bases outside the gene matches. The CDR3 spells CASSFGGTGSGAGELFF. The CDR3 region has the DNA TGTGCCAGCAGTTTCGGGGGGACAGGGAGCGGAGCTGGGGAGCTGTTTTTT.

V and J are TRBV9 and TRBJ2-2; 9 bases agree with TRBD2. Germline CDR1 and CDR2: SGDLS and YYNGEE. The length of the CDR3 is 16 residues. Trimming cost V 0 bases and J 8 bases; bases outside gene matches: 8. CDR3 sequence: CASSVGGLARRGELFF. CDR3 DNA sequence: TGTGCCAGCAGCGTAGGAGGACTAGCGAGACGAGGGGAGCTGTTTTTT.

This CDR3 reads CASSLLSAGQGETQYF. CDR3 nucleotide sequence: TGTGCCAGCAGTTTACTCTCGGCAGGTCAGGGGGAGACCCAGTACTTC. This chain connects TRBV28 to TRBJ2-5; a possible D gene is TRBD1 (6 bases). With 2 bases removed from V and 5 bases from J, the gap between germline ends came to 18 bases. The CDR3 is made up of 16 amino acids. Germline-derived CDR1 and CDR2 are MDHEN and SYDVKM.

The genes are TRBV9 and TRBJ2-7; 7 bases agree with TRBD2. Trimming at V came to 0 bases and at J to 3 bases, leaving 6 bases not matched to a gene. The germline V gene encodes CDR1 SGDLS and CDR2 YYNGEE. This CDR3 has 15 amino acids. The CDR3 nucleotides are TGTGCCAGCAGCGTAGAGGCGGCTAGCGGCTACGAGCAGTACTTC. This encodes CASSVEAASGYEQYF.

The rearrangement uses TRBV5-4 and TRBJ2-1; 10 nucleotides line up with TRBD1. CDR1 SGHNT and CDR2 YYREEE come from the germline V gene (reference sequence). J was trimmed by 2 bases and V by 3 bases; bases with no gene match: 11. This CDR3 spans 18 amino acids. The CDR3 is CASSSVPGQGLAYNEQFF. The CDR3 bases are TGTGCCAGCAGCTCTGTCCCGGGACAGGGGTTGGCCTACAATGAGCAGTTCTTC.

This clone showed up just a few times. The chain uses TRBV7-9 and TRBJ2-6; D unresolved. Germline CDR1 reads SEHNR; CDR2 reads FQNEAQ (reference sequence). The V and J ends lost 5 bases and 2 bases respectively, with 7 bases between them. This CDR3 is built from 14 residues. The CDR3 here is CASSGLAGANVLTF. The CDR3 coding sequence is TGTGCCAGCAGCGGGCTCGCTGGGGCCAACGTCCTGACTTTC. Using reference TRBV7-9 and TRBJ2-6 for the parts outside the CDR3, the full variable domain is DTGVSQNPRHKITKRGQNVTFRCDPISEHNRLYWYRQTLGQGPEFLTYFQNEAQLEKSRLLSDRFSAERPKGSFSTLEIQRTEQGDSAMYLCASSGLAGANVLTFGAGSRLTVL.

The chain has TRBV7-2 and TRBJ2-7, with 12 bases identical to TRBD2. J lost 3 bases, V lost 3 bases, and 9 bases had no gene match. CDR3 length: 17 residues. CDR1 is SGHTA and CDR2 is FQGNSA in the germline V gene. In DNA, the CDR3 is TGTGCCAGCAGCTTCGAGAGGGGACTAGCGGGTAGCTACGAGCAGTACTTC. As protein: CASSFERGLAGSYEQYF.

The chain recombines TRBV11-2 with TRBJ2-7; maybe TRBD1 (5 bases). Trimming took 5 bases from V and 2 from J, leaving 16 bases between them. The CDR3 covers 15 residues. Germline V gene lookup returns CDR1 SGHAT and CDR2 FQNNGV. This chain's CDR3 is CASSLSDSTTYEQYF. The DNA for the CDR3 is TGTGCCAGCAGCCTGTCCGACAGTACCACCTACGAGCAGTACTTC.

The CDR3 loop reads CASSKGQGIAKNIQYF. The CDR3 coding sequence is TGTGCCAGTAGTAAGGGACAGGGGATAGCCAAAAACATTCAGTACTTC. This chain connects TRBV19 to TRBJ2-4; 10 bases agree with TRBD1. This CDR3 spans 16 amino acids. Per the germline V gene, CDR1 is LNHDA and CDR2 is SQIVND (reference sequence). The junction had 3 bases not matched to a gene; V was cut back by 4 bases and J by 0 bases.

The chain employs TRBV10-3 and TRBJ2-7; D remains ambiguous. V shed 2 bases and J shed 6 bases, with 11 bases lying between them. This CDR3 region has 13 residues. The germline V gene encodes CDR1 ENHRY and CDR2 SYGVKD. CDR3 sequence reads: CAISEENFREQYF. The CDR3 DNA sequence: TGTGCCATCAGTGAGGAGAATTTCCGCGAGCAGTACTTC.

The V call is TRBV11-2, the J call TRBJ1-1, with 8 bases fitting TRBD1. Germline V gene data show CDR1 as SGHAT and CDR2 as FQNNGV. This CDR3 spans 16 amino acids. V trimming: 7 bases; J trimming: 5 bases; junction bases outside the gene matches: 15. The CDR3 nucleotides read TGTGCCAGCACCGACCCGGGGACAGGCCGGTCGACTGAAGCTTTCTTT. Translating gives CASTDPGTGRSTEAFF.

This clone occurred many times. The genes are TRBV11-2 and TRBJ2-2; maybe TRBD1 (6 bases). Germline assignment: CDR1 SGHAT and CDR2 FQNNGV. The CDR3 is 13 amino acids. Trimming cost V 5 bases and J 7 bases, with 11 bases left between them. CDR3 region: CASSPQGGGELFF. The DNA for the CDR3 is TGTGCCAGCAGCCCACAGGGTGGCGGGGAGCTGTTTTTT.

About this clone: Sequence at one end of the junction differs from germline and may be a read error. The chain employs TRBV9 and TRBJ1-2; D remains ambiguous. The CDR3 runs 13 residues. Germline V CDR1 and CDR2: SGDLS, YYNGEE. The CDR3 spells CASSVEERAHLAF. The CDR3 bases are TGTGCCAGCAGCGTAGAGGAGAGGGCCCACTTGGCCTTC.

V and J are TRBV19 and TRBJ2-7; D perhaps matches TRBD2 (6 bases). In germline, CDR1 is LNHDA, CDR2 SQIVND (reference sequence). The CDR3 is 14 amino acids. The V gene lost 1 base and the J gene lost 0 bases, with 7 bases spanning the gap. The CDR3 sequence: CASSIVGSSYEQYF. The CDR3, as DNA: TGTGCCAGTAGTATAGTCGGGAGCTCCTACGAGCAGTACTTC.

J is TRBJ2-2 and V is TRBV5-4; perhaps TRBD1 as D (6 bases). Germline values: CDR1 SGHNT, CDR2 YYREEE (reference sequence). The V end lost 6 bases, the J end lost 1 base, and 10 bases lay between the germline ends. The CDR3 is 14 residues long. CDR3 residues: CASTPGQNTGELFF. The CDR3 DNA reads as TGTGCCAGCACCCCGGGACAGAACACCGGGGAGCTGTTTTTT.

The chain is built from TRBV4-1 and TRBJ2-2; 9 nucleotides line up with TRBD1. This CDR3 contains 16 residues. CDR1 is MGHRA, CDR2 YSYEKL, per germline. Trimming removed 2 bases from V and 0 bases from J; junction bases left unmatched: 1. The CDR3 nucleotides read TGCGCCAGCAGCCAAAGACAGGGGGCGAACACCGGGGAGCTGTTTTTT. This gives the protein CASSQRQGANTGELFF.

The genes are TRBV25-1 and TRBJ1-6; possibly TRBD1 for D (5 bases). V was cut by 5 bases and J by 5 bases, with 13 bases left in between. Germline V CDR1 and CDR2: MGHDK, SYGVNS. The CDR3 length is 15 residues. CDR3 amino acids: CASSHLDSHNSPLHF. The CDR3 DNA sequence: TGTGCCAGCAGTCACCTCGACAGCCATAATTCACCCCTCCACTTT.

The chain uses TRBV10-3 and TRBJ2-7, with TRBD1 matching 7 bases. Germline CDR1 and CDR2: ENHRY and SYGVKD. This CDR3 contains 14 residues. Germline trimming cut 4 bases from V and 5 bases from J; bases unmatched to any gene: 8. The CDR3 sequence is CAISASDRVNEQYF. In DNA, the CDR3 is TGTGCCATCAGTGCTTCCGACAGGGTCAACGAGCAGTACTTC.

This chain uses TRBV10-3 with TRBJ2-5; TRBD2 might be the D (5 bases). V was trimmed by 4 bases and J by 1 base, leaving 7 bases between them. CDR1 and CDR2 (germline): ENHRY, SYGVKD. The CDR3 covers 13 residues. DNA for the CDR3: TGTGCCATCAGTGCGGGGATCCAAGAGACCCAGTACTTC. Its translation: CAISAGIQETQYF.

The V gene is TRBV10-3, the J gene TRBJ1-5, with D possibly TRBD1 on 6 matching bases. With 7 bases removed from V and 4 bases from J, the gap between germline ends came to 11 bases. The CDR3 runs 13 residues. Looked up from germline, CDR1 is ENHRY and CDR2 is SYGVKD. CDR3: CAITKDRNQPQHF. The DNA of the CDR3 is TGTGCCATCACTAAGGACAGAAATCAGCCCCAGCATTTT.

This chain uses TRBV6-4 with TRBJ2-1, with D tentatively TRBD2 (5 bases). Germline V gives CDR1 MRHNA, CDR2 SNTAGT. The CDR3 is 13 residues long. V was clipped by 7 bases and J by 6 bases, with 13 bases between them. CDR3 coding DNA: TGTGCCAGCACAGACGGGGTGTCCAATGAGCAGTTCTTC. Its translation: CASTDGVSNEQFF.

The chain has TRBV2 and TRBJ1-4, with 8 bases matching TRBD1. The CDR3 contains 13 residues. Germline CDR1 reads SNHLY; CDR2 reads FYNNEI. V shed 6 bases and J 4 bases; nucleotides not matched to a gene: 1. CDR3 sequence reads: CASRGQVNEKLFF. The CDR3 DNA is TGTGCCAGCAGGGGACAGGTTAATGAAAAACTGTTTTTT.